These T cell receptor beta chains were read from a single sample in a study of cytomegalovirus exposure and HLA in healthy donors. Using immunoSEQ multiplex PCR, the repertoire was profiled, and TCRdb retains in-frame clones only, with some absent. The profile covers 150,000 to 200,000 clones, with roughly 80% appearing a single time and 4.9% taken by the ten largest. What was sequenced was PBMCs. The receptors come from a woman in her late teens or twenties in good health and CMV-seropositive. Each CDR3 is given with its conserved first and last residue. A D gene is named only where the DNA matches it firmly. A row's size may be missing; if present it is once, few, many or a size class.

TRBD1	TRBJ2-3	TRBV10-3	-	CAISERGQGAVFHTTDTQYF	TGTGCCATCAGTGAGAGGGGGCAGGGGGCGGTTTTCCATACCACAGATACGCAGTATTTT
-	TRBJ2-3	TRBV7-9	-	CASSLGLLTDTQYF	TGTGCCAGCAGCTTAGGTCTTTTGACAGATACGCAGTATTTT
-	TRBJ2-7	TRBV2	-	CASSERRGDGTTEQYF	TGTGCCAGCAGTGAACGCCGTGGGGACGGGACAACCGAGCAGTACTTC
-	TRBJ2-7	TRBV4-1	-	CASSSIGEREQYF	TGCGCCAGCAGCTCAATTGGAGAACGCGAGCAGTACTTC
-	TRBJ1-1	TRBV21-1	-	CASSKDYRSRAEAFF	TGTGCCAGCAGCAAAGACTACAGGTCCCGGGCTGAAGCTTTCTTT
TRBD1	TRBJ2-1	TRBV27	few	CASSENPGDRGSGEQFF	TGTGCCAGCAGTGAAAATCCCGGGGACAGGGGTTCGGGTGAGCAGTTCTTC
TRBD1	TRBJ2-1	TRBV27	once	CASSRLGQATKNEQFF	TGTGCCAGCAGTCGACTGGGACAGGCTACAAAGAATGAGCAGTTCTTC
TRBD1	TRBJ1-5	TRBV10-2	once	CASSTGGLREPQHF	TGCGCCAGCAGTACAGGGGGCCTCAGGGAGCCCCAGCATTTT
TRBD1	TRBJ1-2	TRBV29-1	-	CSVENRGQARVYGYTF	TGCAGCGTTGAAAACCGTGGACAGGCCCGAGTTTATGGCTACACCTTC
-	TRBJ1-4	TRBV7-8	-	CASSSGRESNEKLFF	TGTGCCAGCAGCTCCGGAAGGGAGTCTAATGAAAAACTGTTTTTT
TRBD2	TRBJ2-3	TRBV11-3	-	CASSLGAQRGITDTQYF	TGTGCCAGCAGCTTAGGGGCCCAGCGGGGGATTACAGATACGCAGTATTTT
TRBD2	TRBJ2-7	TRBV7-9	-	CASSSGLGYEQYF	TGTGCCAGCAGCTCCGGACTAGGCTACGAGCAGTACTTC
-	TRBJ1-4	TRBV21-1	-	CASSKGPDNRISTNEKLFF	TGTGCCAGCAGCAAAGGCCCGGACAACCGGATATCAACTAATGAAAAACTGTTTTTT
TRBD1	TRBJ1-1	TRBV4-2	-	CASSQEAGGVGEAFF	TGTGCCAGCAGCCAAGAGGCAGGGGGCGTTGGTGAAGCTTTCTTT
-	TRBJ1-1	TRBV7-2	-	CASSFVRGNTEAFF	TGTGCCAGCAGCTTCGTCCGGGGGAACACTGAAGCTTTCTTT
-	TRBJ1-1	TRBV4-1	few	CASSQDGAGRNTEAFF	TGCGCCAGCAGCCAAGATGGGGCCGGTAGAAACACTGAAGCTTTCTTT
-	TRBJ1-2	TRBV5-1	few	CASSLSGEYPSYYGYTF	TGCGCCAGCAGCTTGTCGGGCGAGTACCCTAGCTACTATGGCTACACCTTC
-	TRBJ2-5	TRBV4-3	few	CASSQDGLAYQETQYF	TGCGCCAGCAGCCAAGATGGCCTAGCGTACCAAGAGACCCAGTACTTC
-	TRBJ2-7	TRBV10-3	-	CAIRSNYEQYF	TGTGCCATCAGGTCCAACTACGAGCAGTACTTC
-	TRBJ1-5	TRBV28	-	CASSFIQGESNQPQHF	TGTGCCAGCAGTTTCATCCAGGGCGAGAGCAATCAGCCCCAGCATTTT
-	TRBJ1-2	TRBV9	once	CASSPRTHPYGYTF	TGTGCCAGCAGCCCGAGGACACACCCCTATGGCTACACCTTC
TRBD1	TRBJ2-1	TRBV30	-	CAWSSDRVYNEQFF	TGTGCCTGGAGCTCGGACAGGGTATACAATGAGCAGTTCTTC
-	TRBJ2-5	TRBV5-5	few	CASSLALAGGRETQYF	TGTGCCAGCAGCTTGGCGCTGGCAGGGGGGCGTGAGACCCAGTACTTC
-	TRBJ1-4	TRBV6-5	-	CASSMDSNEKLFF	TGTGCCAGCAGCATGGACAGTAATGAAAAACTGTTTTTT
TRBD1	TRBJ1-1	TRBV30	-	CAWSGWTGGLNTEAFF	TGTGCCTGGAGTGGATGGACAGGGGGCTTGAACACTGAAGCTTTCTTT
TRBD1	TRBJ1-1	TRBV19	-	CASSTWTGLWTEAFF	TGTGCCAGTAGTACCTGGACAGGGCTGTGGACTGAAGCTTTCTTT
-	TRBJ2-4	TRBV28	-	CASSPGVAKNIQYF	TGTGCCAGCAGTCCCGGAGTAGCCAAAAACATTCAGTACTTC
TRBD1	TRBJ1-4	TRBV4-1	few	CASSQDLDRVEKLFF	TGCGCCAGCAGCCAAGATCTAGACAGGGTTGAAAAACTGTTTTTT
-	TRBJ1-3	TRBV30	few	CAWSGPEVSGNTIYF	TGTGCCTGGAGTGGGCCAGAAGTCTCTGGAAACACCATATATTTT
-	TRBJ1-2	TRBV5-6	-	CASSQYNYGYTF	TGTGCCAGCAGTCAGTATAACTATGGCTACACCTTC
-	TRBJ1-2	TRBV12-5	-	CASGLSLTGVPYGYTF	TGTGCTAGTGGTTTGTCGCTTACGGGGGTCCCCTATGGCTACACCTTC
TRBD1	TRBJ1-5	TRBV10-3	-	CAISRDRNNNQPQHF	TGTGCCATCAGTCGGGACAGGAACAACAATCAGCCCCAGCATTTT
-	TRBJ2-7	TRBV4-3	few	CASSQDRSSIQYF	TGCGCCAGCAGCCAAGATCGATCTTCTATACAGTACTTC
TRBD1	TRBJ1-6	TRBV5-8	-	CASSTGQNNSPLHF	TGTGCCAGCAGCACGGGACAGAACAATTCACCCCTCCACTTT
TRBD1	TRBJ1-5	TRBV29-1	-	CSAATGGGQPQHF	TGCAGCGCCGCAACAGGGGGCGGTCAGCCCCAGCATTTT
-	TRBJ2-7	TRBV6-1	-	CASSRTIYEQYF	TGTGCCAGCAGCAGAACGATCTACGAGCAGTACTTC
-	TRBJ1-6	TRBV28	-	CASRREWTLHF	TGTGCCAGCAGGAGGGAGTGGACCCTCCACTTT
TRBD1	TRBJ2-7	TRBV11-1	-	CASSWGQGATYEQYF	TGTGCCAGCAGCTGGGGACAGGGAGCCACTTACGAGCAGTACTTC
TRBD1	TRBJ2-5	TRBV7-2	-	CASRRQGFETQYF	TGTGCCAGCAGGCGACAGGGGTTTGAGACCCAGTACTTC
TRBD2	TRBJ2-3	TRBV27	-	CASRIWASGGARDTQYF	TGTGCCAGCAGAATATGGGCTAGCGGGGGGGCGAGGGATACGCAGTATTTT
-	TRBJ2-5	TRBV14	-	CASSQGFKGDGETQYF	TGTGCCAGCAGCCAAGGTTTTAAGGGGGACGGAGAGACCCAGTACTTC
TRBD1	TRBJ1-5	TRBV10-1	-	CASTSGTGGSAYSNQPQHF	TGCGCCAGCACCTCCGGGACAGGGGGCTCCGCTTATAGCAATCAGCCCCAGCATTTT
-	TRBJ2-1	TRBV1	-	CTSSQVLQAFSGGDNEQFF	TGCACCAGCAGCCAAGTTCTGCAGGCTTTTAGCGGGGGAGACAATGAGCAGTTCTTC
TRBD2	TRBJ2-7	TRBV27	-	CASSPRTSYEQYF	TGTGCCAGCAGTCCCCGGACTAGTTACGAGCAGTACTTC
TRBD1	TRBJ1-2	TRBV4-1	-	CASSQYGTGTGYTF	TGCGCCAGCAGCCAATACGGGACAGGGACAGGCTACACCTTC
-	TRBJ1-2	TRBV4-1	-	CASSPHEAGSDYGYTF	TGCGCCAGCAGCCCTCATGAGGCAGGGTCTGACTATGGCTACACCTTC
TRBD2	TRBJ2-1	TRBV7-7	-	CASSSSGLAGEQFF	TGTGCTAGCAGCTCTTCGGGACTAGCGGGGGAGCAGTTCTTC
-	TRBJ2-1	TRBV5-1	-	CASTTLGDYNEQFF	TGCGCCAGCACCACCCTAGGGGATTACAATGAGCAGTTCTTC
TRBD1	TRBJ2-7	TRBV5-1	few	CASSLGGTGSYEQYF	TGCGCCAGCAGCTTAGGGGGGACAGGTTCCTACGAGCAGTACTTC
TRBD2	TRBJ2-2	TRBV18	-	CASSPSRGVDTGELFF	TGTGCCAGCTCACCGAGCCGGGGGGTCGATACCGGGGAGCTGTTTTTT
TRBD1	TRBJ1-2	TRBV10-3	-	CASSDRDRGGYTF	TGTGCCAGCAGTGACCGGGACAGGGGCGGCTACACCTTC